This T cell receptor (beta chain) was observed in a study of T cell repertoires in cytomegalovirus infection. On the study more broadly: It was recently identified HLA-C-restricted and well-studied HLA-B-restricted CMV epitopes that the study used. CMV infection and matching HLA type were both indicated by public TCR beta signatures.

This CDR3 has 13 residues. Trimming removed 2 bases from V and 4 bases from J, with 9 bases in between. Overall study results and limits: Totalled public TCR beta family frequency picked out people who carried CMV plus the relevant HLA.

TCRdb re-called the reads with MiXCR, one entry per CDR3 protein. The table lists tens of thousands of distinct CDR3 sequences, about 26% of them singletons. At least ten counts were recorded for this clonotype. What it binds is not known. The TCR was taken from a human donor in good health (CMV status not recorded). Some clones in this sample may be carry-over from other donors' samples. The sample in question was CD8+ T cells from cultured PBMCs, obtained from culture after CMV antigen stimulation. The chain recombines TRBV12-3 or TRBV12-4 with TRBJ2-7; D uncertain. The CDR3 region has the DNA TGTGCCAGCAGTTTAAACGTCGGGTACGAGCAGTACTTC. This gives the protein CASSLNVGYEQYF.